Each of the 23 T cell receptor beta chains below was sequenced from the same sample in a study of graft-versus-host responses after intestinal transplantation (dated by TCRdb to about 2021). Sample time point, as interpreted from the label and publication: cells obtained before transplantation from donor or recipient. Antigen specificity for these receptors is unknown. Libraries were made using the immunoSEQ multiplex PCR assay. TCRdb re-hosts the immuneACCESS table, in-frame sequences only. Its copies lack some clones; in the studies checked, an unresolved V gene accounts for under half of them, and the cause for the rest is not known. A total of approximately 90,000 clones appear in this sample, about nine tenths of them only once. Jointly, the top ten make up around 6% of the sample. The specimen comprised unstimulated CD8+ T cells sorted from spleen or lymph node cells, sampled before intestinal transplant. These receptors were obtained from a human donor who received an intestinal transplant.

V gene TRBV2 combines with J gene TRBJ1-1, with D maybe TRBD1 (5 bases). Trimming took 6 bases from V and 2 from J, leaving 13 bases between them. This CDR3 has 14 amino acids. CDR1 is SNHLY, CDR2 FYNNEI, per germline. The CDR3, as DNA: TGTGCCAGCAGGAACTTAGGGGCCAACACTGAAGCTTTCTTT. It specifies CASRNLGANTEAFF.

This clone came up once. The V call is TRBV5-6, the J call TRBJ2-7; D unclear. V was pared by 0 bases and J by 5 bases, with 6 bases between. The germline V gene has CDR1 SGHDT and CDR2 YYEEEE. This CDR3 has 12 residues. CDR3 DNA sequence: TGTGCCAGCAGCTTGGATTCCCACGAGCAGTACTTC. Its protein product is CASSLDSHEQYF.

V usage is TRBV12-5 and J usage is TRBJ2-3; 7 positions agree with TRBD1. Germline V CDR1 and CDR2: LGHNT, FRNRAP. After removal of 6 bases from V and 3 bases from J, the junction contained 9 bases not matched to a gene. The CDR3 is made up of 15 amino acids. The CDR3 protein is CASGPDRETTDTQYF. DNA of the CDR3: TGTGCTAGTGGACCTGACAGGGAGACGACAGATACGCAGTATTTT.

Concerning this clone itself: This same CDR3 is encoded by further DNA sequences in the sample. The chain recombines TRBV19 with TRBJ2-2; D gene uncertain. This CDR3 has 13 amino acids. Germline V gene data show CDR1 as LNHDA and CDR2 as SQIVND (reference sequence). Trimming stripped 0 bases from V and 4 bases from J, with 3 bases between. The CDR3 nucleotides read TGTGCCAGTAGTATAGAGGGCACCGGGGAGCTGTTTTTT. Protein product: CASSIEGTGELFF. Using reference TRBV19 and TRBJ2-2 for the parts outside the CDR3, the full variable domain is DGGITQSPKYLFRKEGQNVTLSCEQNLNHDAMYWYRQDPGQGLRLIYYSQIVNDFQKGDIAEGYSVSREKKESFPLTVTSAQKNPTAFYLCASSIEGTGELFFGEGSRLTVL.

The chain is built from TRBV7-9 and TRBJ2-3, with 8 bases aligning to TRBD2. From germline, CDR1 is SEHNR and CDR2 FQNEAQ (reference sequence). The CDR3 covers 15 residues. J lost 4 bases, V lost 11 bases, and 14 bases had no gene match. CDR3 protein: CAPGGLAGTSDTQYF. The CDR3 DNA is TGTGCCCCCGGGGGGTTAGCGGGGACCTCAGATACGCAGTATTTT.

V and J are TRBV29-1 and TRBJ2-5; D is undetermined. The germline CDR1 and CDR2 sequences are SQVTM and ANQGSEA. CDR3 size: 12 residues. Trimming removed 6 bases at V and 2 bases at J, with 10 bases between. The DNA for the CDR3 is TGCAGCGTGACCGACTTTCAAGAGACCCAGTACTTC. Its translation: CSVTDFQETQYF.

The rearrangement joins TRBV27 to TRBJ2-1; 11 positions agree with TRBD2. The length of the CDR3 is 16 residues. CDR1 is MNHEY and CDR2 is SMNVEV in the germline V gene (reference sequence). After removal of 6 bases from V and 0 bases from J, the junction contained 4 bases not matched to a gene. CDR3 region: CASRWTSGYSYNEQFF. The CDR3 DNA reads as TGTGCCAGCAGATGGACTAGCGGGTACTCCTACAATGAGCAGTTCTTC.

The chain has TRBV13 and TRBJ2-2, with D possibly being TRBD2 (6 bases). Germline assignment: CDR1 PRHDT and CDR2 FYEKMQ (reference sequence). The CDR3 spans 16 residues. V was trimmed by 5 bases and J by 1 base, leaving 14 bases between them. This chain's CDR3 is CASSTETGLNTGELFF. In DNA, the CDR3 is TGTGCCAGCAGCACTGAAACGGGACTGAACACCGGGGAGCTGTTTTTT.

The table lists this clone with a count of one. The chain joins TRBV7-3 to TRBJ2-2; the match to TRBD2 covers 9 bases. The CDR3 extends over 16 amino acids. V trimming: 5 bases; J trimming: 5 bases; junction bases outside the gene matches: 9. Germline V gives CDR1 SGHTA, CDR2 FQGTGA. CDR3 protein: CASSPRSGLATGELFF. CDR3 DNA: TGTGCCAGCAGCCCCCGATCTGGACTAGCGACCGGGGAGCTGTTTTTT.

This clone came up a few times. This sequence joins TRBV6-5 and TRBJ2-7, with D possibly TRBD1 on 6 matching bases. Between the trimmed V and J ends, which lost 6 bases and 4 bases, there was a span of 7 bases. The CDR3 loop spans 11 amino acids. CDR1 is MNHEY and CDR2 is SVGAGI in the germline V gene. CDR3 nucleotide sequence: TGTGCCAGCAGGACAGGTTACGAGCAGTACTTC. Translating it yields CASRTGYEQYF.

This clone was observed a single time. The genes are TRBV27 and TRBJ2-5, with D perhaps TRBD1 (6 bases). The CDR3 is 14 amino acids. Per the germline V gene, CDR1 is MNHEY and CDR2 is SMNVEV (reference sequence). Between the trimmed V and J ends, which lost 5 bases and 5 bases, there was a span of 15 bases. Written as DNA, the CDR3 is TGTGCCAGCAGTCTACAGGGAATAGGGGAGACCCAGTACTTC. This gives the protein CASSLQGIGETQYF.

This clone was seen once. This chain joins TRBV9 and TRBJ1-2; D remains unclear. Germline V gene lookup returns CDR1 SGDLS and CDR2 YYNGEE. Trimming removed 4 bases at V and 7 bases at J, with 20 bases between. CDR3 length equals 15 residues. CDR3 loop: CASSLFRRKRSGYTF. The CDR3 nucleotides read TGTGCCAGCAGCCTTTTTAGGCGGAAAAGAAGTGGCTACACCTTC. Full variable domain (outside the CDR3, taken from reference TRBV9 and TRBJ1-2): DSGVTQTPKHLITATGQRVTLRCSPRSGDLSVYWYQQSLDQGLQFLIQYYNGEERAKGNILERFSAQQFPDLHSELNLSSLELGDSALYFCASSLFRRKRSGYTFGSGTRLTVV.

The chain uses TRBV7-3 and TRBJ1-1, with TRBD1 as a possible D gene (5 bases). The CDR3 is 14 amino acids. CDR1 and CDR2 from the germline V gene are SGHTA and FQGTGA. V dropped 2 bases and J dropped 8 bases, with 15 bases sitting between them. This CDR3 is CASSLEAGLHEAFF. DNA of the CDR3: TGTGCCAGCAGCTTAGAGGCAGGGCTGCACGAAGCTTTCTTT.

V gene TRBV6-5 combines with J gene TRBJ2-3, with D possibly TRBD2 on 6 matching bases. The CDR3 is made up of 15 amino acids. CDR1 and CDR2 from the germline V gene are MNHEY and SVGAGI. V dropped 7 bases and J dropped 2 bases, with 16 bases sitting between them. The CDR3 region is CASNLRAGTTDTQYF. In DNA, the CDR3 is TGTGCCAGCAACCTCCGGGCGGGAACCACAGATACGCAGTATTTT.

The rearrangement uses TRBV9 and TRBJ1-2; 8 nucleotides align to TRBD1. This CDR3 region has 15 residues. Germline assignment: CDR1 SGDLS and CDR2 YYNGEE. V lost 3 bases, J lost 3 bases, and 7 bases stayed unmatched. The CDR3 coding sequence is TGTGCCAGCAGCGGACAGGGGCCAAAGTACTATGGCTACACCTTC. This gives the protein CASSGQGPKYYGYTF.

This clone has a handful of counts. The chain links TRBV13 to TRBJ1-4, with D possibly TRBD1 on 5 matching bases. Looked up from germline, CDR1 is PRHDT and CDR2 is FYEKMQ (reference sequence). V lost 0 bases and J lost 7, with 12 bases in between. The CDR3 has 15 residues. The CDR3 here is CASSLGLRGSEKLFF. CDR3 sequence (DNA): TGTGCCAGCAGCTTAGGCCTTAGGGGCAGTGAAAAACTGTTTTTT.

The chain couples TRBV30 to TRBJ1-3; D uncertain. Germline V gene lookup returns CDR1 GTSNPN and CDR2 SVGIG (reference sequence). The CDR3 runs to 14 residues. Trimming took off 6 bases at V and 6 bases at J, with 18 bases between the two ends. The CDR3: CACPRISLENTIYF. The DNA for the CDR3 is TGTGCCTGCCCAAGAATCTCTCTGGAAAACACCATATATTTT. The variable domain in full, completed from reference TRBV30 and TRBJ1-3, reads SQTIHQWPATLVQPVGSPLSLECTVEGTSNPNLYWYRQAAGRGLQLLFYSVGIGQISSEVPQNLSASRPQDRQFILSSKKLLLSDSGFYLCACPRISLENTIYFGEGSWLTVV.

This clone was counted a single time. At one of its ends the junction is not consistent with the germline gene, which may arise from a read error. The same CDR3 also results from other DNA sequences found in this sample. The V call is TRBV29-1, the J call TRBJ1-3; D remains unclear. The V gene's germline CDR1 is SQVTM and CDR2 ANQGSEA. The CDR3 length is 13 residues. This chain's CDR3 is CSVPGPSGNTIYF. The CDR3 bases are TGTAGCGTTCCAGGACCCTCTGGAAACACCATATATTTT.

This chain joins TRBV4-1 and TRBJ2-7, with TRBD2 matching 7 bases. The CDR3 covers 17 residues. The germline gives CDR1 MGHRA, CDR2 YSYEKL. V shed 1 base and J 3 bases; nucleotides not matched to a gene: 12. The CDR3 DNA reads as TGCGCCAGCAGCCAAGGATCGGTTGGGGACTACTTCTACGAGCAGTACTTC. Protein sequence: CASSQGSVGDYFYEQYF.

The J gene is TRBJ2-1, the V gene TRBV10-3, with 10 bases matching TRBD2. This CDR3 spans 17 amino acids. Losses at the gene ends were 3 bases for V and 3 bases for J; bases not matched to a gene: 8. CDR1 is ENHRY, CDR2 SYGVKD, per germline. This chain's CDR3 is CAISDGLAGGDYNEQFF. The CDR3 DNA sequence: TGTGCCATCAGTGACGGATTAGCGGGAGGTGACTACAATGAGCAGTTCTTC.

This rearrangement joins TRBV19 to TRBJ2-2; D gene ambiguous. CDR3 length: 10 residues. The germline V gene has CDR1 LNHDA and CDR2 SQIVND (reference sequence). V was pared by 9 bases and J by 3 bases, with 2 bases between. CDR3 sequence (DNA): TGTGCCAGATACACCGGGGAGCTGTTTTTT. Translating gives CARYTGELFF.

This clone has just one count. This chain links TRBV6-5 with TRBJ1-1; D not certain. Germline-derived CDR1 and CDR2 are MNHEY and SVGAGI. The CDR3 consists of 16 residues. The V and J ends lost 4 bases and 5 bases respectively, with 20 bases between them. The CDR3 spells CASSSPPPSGDTEAFF. The CDR3 nucleotides are TGTGCCAGCAGTTCCCCACCTCCATCGGGTGATACTGAAGCTTTCTTT.

A single count supports this clone. The V and J genes are TRBV4-2 and TRBJ2-1; D gene unclear. CDR1 is LGHNA and CDR2 is YNFKEQ in the germline V gene. Trimming removed 1 base from V and 6 bases from J, with 13 bases in between. The CDR3 consists of 15 residues. CDR3 sequence reads: CASSQGGSPGNEQFF. CDR3 DNA sequence: TGTGCCAGCAGCCAAGGAGGCTCGCCGGGCAATGAGCAGTTCTTC.